These T cell receptor beta chains were read from a single sample in a study of cytomegalovirus exposure and HLA in healthy donors. The repertoire was sequenced with immunoSEQ multiplex PCR; TCRdb's copy has only in-frame clones and lacks some. The sample records 100,000 or so clones, 63% being singletons. Sequenced material: PBMCs. These receptors came from a human donor in good health. Each CDR3 is given without its conserved first and last residue.

TRBV29-1 | SVNPGGTGSGYT
TRBV28 | ASSRYLRGGAGSEQF
TRBV11-2 | ASSFGVRGAF
TRBV4-2 | ASSEDRAYEQY
TRBV7-9 | ASSFGLAGVYEQF
TRBV28 | ASSSGQGSLGIYNEQF
TRBV6-5 | ASRAKAGGPGEQY
TRBV11-2 | ASSRPEGSGNTIY
TRBV25-1 | ASSEYTQTSGRVKLF
TRBV10-3 | AISESASSNQPQH
TRBV10-2 | ASSWTSPGELF
TRBV27 | ASSVTSGRAGELF
TRBV6-5 | ASSYSASGRIYEQF
TRBV5-1 | ASSPPGTSFDEQY
TRBV30 | AWNRVGGGETQY
TRBV6-5 | ASSVYRGRGETQY
TRBV6-6 | ASSKTGNQETQY
TRBV27 | ASSTPPAGNEQF
TRBV5-1 | ASQMINGETQY
TRBV4-2 | ASSQDGTSESYEQY